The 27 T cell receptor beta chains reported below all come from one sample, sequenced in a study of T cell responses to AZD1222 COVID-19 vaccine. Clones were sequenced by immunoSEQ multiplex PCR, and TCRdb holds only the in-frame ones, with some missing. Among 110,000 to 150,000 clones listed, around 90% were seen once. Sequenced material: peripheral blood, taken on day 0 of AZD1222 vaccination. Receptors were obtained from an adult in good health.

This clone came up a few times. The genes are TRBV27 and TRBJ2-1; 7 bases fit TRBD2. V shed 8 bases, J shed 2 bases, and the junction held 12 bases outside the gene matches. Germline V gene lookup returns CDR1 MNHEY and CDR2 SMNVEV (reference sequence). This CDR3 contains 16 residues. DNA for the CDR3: TGTGCCAGCGGGGGGGGGATGGGAGTAACCTACAATGAGCAGTTCTTC. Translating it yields CASGGGMGVTYNEQFF.

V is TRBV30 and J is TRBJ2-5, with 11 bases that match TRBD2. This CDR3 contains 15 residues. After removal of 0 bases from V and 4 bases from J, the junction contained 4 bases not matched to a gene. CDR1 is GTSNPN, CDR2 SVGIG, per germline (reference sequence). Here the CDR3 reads CAWSVGLAGGETQYF. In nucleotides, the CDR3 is TGTGCCTGGAGTGTCGGACTAGCGGGTGGAGAGACCCAGTACTTC.

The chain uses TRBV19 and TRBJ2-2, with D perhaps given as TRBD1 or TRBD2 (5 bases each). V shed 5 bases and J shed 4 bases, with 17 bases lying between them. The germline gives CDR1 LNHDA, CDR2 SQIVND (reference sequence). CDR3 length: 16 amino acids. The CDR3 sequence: CASSVGTGTGTGELFF. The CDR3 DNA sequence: TGTGCCAGTAGTGTCGGGACGGGAACGGGCACCGGGGAGCTGTTTTTT.

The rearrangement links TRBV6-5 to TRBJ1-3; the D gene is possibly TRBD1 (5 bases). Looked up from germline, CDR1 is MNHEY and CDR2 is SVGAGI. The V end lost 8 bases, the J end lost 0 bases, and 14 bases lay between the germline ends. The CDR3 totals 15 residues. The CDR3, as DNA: TGTGCCAGCGAGCAGACAGCCAACTCTGGAAACACCATATATTTT. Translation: CASEQTANSGNTIYF.

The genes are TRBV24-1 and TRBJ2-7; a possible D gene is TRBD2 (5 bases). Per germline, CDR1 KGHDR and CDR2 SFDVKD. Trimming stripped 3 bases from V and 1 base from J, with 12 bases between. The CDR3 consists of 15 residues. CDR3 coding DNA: TGTGCCACCAGTGATCACCGGGAACCTTCCTACGAGCAGTACTTC. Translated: CATSDHREPSYEQYF.

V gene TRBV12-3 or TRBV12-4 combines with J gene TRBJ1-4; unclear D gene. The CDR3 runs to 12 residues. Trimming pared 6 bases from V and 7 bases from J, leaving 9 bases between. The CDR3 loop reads CASRRAGEKLFF. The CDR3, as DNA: TGTGCCAGCAGGAGAGCAGGTGAAAAACTGTTTTTT.

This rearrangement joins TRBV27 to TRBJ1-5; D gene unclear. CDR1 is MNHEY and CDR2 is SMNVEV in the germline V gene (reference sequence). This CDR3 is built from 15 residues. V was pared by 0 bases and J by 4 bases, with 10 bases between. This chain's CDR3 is CASSLSGLANQPQHF. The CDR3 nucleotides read TGTGCCAGCAGTTTATCAGGGTTGGCGAATCAGCCCCAGCATTTT.

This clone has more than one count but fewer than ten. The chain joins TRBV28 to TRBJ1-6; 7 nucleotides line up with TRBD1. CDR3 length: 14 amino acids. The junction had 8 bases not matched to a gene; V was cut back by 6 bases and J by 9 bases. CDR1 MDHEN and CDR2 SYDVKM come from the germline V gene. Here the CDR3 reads CASSSGQMSSPLHF. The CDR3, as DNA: TGTGCCAGCAGCTCGGGACAGATGAGTTCACCCCTCCACTTT.

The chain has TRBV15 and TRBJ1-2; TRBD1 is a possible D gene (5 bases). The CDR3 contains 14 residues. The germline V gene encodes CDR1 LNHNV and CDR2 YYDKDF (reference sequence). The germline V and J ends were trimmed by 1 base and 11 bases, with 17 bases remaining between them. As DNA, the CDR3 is TGTGCCACCAGCAGAGCCCCTCCCCAGGGAGGGTACACCTTC. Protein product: CATSRAPPQGGYTF.

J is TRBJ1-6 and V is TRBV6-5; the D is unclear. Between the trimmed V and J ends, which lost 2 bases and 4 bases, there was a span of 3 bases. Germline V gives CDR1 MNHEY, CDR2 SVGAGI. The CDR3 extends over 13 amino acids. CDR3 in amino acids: CASSYDYNSPLHF. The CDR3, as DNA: TGTGCCAGCAGTTACGATTATAATTCACCCCTCCACTTT.

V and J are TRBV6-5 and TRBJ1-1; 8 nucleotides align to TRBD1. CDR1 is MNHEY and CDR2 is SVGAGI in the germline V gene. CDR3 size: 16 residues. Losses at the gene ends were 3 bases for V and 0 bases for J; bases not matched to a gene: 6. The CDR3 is CASSYGTGSMNTEAFF. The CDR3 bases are TGTGCCAGCAGTTATGGGACAGGATCCATGAACACTGAAGCTTTCTTT.

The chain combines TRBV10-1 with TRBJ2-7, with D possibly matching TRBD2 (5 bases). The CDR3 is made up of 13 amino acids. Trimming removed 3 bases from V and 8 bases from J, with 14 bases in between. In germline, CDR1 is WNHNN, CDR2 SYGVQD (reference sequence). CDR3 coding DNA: TGCGCCAGCAGTGAAGGGAGCCTTTACAAGCAGTACTTC. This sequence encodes CASSEGSLYKQYF.

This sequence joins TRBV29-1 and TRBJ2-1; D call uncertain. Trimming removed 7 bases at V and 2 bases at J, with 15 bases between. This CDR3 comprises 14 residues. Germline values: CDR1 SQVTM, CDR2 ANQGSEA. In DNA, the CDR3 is TGCAGCGACAAAGTCGTGGGCGCCTACAATGAGCAGTTCTTC. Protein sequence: CSDKVVGAYNEQFF.

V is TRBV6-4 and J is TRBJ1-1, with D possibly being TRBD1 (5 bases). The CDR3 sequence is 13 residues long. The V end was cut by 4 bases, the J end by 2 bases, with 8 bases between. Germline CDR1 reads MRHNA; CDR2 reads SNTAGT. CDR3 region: CASSVGGNTEAFF. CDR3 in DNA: TGTGCCAGCAGTGTGGGGGGAAACACTGAAGCTTTCTTT.

In nucleotides, the CDR3 is TGTGCCATCAGTGAGTCGGGCTCTATCAACACTGAAGCTTTCTTT. Its protein product is CAISESGSINTEAFF. The rearrangement links TRBV10-3 to TRBJ1-1; D ambiguous. The V gene's germline CDR1 is ENHRY and CDR2 SYGVKD. Deletions cut 0 bases from V and 2 bases from J, with 10 bases between. This CDR3 contains 15 residues.

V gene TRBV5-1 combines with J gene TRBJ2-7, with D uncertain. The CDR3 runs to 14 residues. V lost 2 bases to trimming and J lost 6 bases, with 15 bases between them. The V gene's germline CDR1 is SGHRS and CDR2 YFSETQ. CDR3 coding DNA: TGCGCCAGCAGCTTTGACTCCCCGCCTCTCGAGCAGTACTTC. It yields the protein CASSFDSPPLEQYF.

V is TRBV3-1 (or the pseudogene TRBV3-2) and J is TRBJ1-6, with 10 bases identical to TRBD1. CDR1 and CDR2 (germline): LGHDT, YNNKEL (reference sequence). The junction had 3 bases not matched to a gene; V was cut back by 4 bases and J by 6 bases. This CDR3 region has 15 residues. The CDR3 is CASSPRTGGNSPLHF. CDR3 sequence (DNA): TGTGCCAGCAGCCCGAGGACAGGGGGTAATTCACCCCTCCACTTT.

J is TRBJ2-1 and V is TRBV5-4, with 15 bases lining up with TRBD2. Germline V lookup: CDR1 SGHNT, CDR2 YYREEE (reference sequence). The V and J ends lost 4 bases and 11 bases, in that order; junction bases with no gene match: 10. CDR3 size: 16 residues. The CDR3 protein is CASSTGTSGRREQQFF. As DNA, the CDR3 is TGTGCCAGCAGCACGGGGACTAGCGGGAGGCGGGAGCAGCAGTTCTTC.

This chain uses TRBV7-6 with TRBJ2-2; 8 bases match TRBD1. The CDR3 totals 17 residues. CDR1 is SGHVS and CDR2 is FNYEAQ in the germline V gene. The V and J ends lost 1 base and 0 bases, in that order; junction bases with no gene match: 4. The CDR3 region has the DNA TGTGCCAGCAGCTTAGGGATGGACAGGGCGAACACCGGGGAGCTGTTTTTT. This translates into CASSLGMDRANTGELFF.

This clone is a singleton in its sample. The CDR3 nucleotides are TGTGCCAGCAGTGAAGGGACTAGCGGTTACTACGAGCAGTACTTC. Its protein product is CASSEGTSGYYEQYF. This chain connects TRBV25-1 to TRBJ2-7; TRBD2 agrees at 11 bases. The V gene's germline CDR1 is MGHDK and CDR2 SYGVNS. This CDR3 has 15 amino acids. The ends lost 2 bases at V and 3 bases at J; junction bases unmatched: 3.

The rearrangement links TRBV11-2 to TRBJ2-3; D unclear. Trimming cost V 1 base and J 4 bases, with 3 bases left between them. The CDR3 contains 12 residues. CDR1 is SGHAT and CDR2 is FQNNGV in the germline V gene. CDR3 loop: CASSLGADTQYF. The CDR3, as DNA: TGTGCCAGCAGCTTAGGAGCAGATACGCAGTATTTT.

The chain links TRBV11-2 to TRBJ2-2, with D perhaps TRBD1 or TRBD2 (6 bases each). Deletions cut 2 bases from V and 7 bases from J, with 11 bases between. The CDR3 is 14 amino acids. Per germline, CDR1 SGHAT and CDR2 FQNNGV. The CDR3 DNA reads TGTGCCAGCAGCTTAAGGGGGGACGGCGGGGAGCTGTTTTTT. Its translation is CASSLRGDGGELFF.

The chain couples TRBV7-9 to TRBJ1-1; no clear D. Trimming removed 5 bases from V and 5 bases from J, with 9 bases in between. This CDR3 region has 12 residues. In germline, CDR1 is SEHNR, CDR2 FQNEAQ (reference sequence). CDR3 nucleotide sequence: TGTGCCAGCAGCCTTAGTAGAACTGAAGCTTTCTTT. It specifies CASSLSRTEAFF.

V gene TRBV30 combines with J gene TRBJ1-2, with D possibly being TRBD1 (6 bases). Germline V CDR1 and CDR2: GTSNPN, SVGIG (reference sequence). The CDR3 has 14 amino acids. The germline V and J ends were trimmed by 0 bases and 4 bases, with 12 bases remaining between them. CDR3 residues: CAWSVLGQSYGYTF. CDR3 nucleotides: TGTGCCTGGAGTGTACTAGGACAGAGCTATGGCTACACCTTC.

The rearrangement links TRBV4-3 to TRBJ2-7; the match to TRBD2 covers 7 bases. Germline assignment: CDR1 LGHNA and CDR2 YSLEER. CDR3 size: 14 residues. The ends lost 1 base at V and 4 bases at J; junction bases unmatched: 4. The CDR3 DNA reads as TGCGCCAGCAGCCAAGTGTTGGGGGGGTACGAGCAGTACTTC. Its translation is CASSQVLGGYEQYF.

Here the CDR3 reads CASSLAGTSGTTNEQFF. CDR3 nucleotide sequence: TGTGCCAGCAGTCTAGCCGGGACTAGCGGTACTACAAATGAGCAGTTCTTC. The J gene is TRBJ2-1, the V gene TRBV7-3; 11 bases match TRBD2. V was clipped by 6 bases and J by 7 bases; unmatched bases: 14. This CDR3 is 17 amino acids long. The germline gives CDR1 SGHTA, CDR2 FQGTGA.

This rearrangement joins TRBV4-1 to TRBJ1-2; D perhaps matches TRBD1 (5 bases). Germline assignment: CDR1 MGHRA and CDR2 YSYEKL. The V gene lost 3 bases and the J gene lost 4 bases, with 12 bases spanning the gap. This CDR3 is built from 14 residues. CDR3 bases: TGCGCCAGCAGCCACCCGACGGGGGGCTATGGCTACACCTTC. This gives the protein CASSHPTGGYGYTF.